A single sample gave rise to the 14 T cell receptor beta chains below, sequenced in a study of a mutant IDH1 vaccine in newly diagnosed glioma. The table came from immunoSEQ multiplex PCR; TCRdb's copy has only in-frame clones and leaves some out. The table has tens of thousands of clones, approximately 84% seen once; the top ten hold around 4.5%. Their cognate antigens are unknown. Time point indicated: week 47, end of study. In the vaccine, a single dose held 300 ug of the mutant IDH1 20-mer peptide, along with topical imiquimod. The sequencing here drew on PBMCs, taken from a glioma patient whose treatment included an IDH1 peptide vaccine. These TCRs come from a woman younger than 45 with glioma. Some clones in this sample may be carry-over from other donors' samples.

CDR3 DNA: TGTGCCAGCAGCTCTCAAGAGACCCAGTACTTC. It yields the protein CASSSQETQYF. V usage is TRBV7-9 and J usage is TRBJ2-5; D not certain. V was pared by 4 bases and J by 2 bases, with 2 bases between. Germline assignment: CDR1 SEHNR and CDR2 FQNEAQ (reference sequence). The CDR3 has 11 residues.

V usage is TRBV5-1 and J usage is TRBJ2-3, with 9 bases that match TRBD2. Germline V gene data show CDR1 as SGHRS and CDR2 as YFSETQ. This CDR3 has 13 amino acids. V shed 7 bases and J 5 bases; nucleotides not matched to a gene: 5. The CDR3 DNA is TGCGCCAGCGCGGGACTAGCAGAAGATACGCAGTATTTT. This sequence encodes CASAGLAEDTQYF. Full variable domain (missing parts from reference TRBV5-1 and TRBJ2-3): KAGVTQTPRYLIKTRGQQVTLSCSPISGHRSVSWYQQTPGQGLQFLFEYFSETQRNKGNFPGRFSGRQFSNSRSEMNVSTLELGDSALYLCASAGLAEDTQYFGPGTRLTVL.

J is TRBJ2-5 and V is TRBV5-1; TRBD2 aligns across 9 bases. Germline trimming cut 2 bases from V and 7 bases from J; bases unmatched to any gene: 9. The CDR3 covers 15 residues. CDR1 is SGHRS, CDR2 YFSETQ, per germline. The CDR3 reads CASSLQREAGWTQYF. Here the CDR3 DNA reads TGCGCCAGCAGCTTACAGCGGGAGGCTGGGTGGACCCAGTACTTC.

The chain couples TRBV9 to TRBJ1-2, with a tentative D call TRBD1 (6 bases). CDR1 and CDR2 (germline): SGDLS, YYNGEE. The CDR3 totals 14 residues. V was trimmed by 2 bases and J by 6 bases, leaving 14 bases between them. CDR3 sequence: CASSVSRQEDGYTF. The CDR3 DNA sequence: TGTGCCAGCAGCGTCTCGAGACAGGAGGATGGCTACACCTTC.

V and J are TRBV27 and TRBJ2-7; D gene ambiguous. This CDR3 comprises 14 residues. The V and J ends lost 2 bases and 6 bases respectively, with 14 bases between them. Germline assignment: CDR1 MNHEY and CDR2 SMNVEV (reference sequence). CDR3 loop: CASSLVGYGGEQYF. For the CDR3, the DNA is TGTGCCAGCAGTTTAGTCGGGTATGGCGGCGAGCAGTACTTC.

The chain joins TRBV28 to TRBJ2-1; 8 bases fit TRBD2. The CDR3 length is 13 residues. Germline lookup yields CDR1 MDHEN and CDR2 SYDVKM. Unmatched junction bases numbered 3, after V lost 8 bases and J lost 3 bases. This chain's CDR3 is CASFSGSYNEQFF. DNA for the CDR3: TGTGCCAGCTTCAGCGGGAGCTACAATGAGCAGTTCTTC.

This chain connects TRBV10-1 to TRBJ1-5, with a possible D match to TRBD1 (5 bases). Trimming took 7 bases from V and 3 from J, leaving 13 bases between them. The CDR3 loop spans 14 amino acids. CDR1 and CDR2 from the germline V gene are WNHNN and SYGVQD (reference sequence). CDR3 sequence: CASMGGISNQPQHF. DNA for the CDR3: TGCGCCAGCATGGGGGGGATCTCCAATCAGCCCCAGCATTTT.

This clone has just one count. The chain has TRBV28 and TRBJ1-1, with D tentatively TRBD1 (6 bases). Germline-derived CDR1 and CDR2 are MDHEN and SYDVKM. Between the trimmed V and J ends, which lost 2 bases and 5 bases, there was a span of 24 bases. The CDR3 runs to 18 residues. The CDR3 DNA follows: TGTGCCAGCAGTTTACCGCTGGGGGGACACCACGCCGGGACTGAAGCTTTCTTT. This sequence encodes CASSLPLGGHHAGTEAFF.

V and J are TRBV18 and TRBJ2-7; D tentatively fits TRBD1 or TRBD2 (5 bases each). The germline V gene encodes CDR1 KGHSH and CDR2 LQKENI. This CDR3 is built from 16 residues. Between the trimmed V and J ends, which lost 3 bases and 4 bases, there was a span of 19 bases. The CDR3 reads CASSPLWSGGAYEQYF. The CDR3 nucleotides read TGTGCCAGCTCACCCCTATGGAGTGGGGGAGCTTACGAGCAGTACTTC.

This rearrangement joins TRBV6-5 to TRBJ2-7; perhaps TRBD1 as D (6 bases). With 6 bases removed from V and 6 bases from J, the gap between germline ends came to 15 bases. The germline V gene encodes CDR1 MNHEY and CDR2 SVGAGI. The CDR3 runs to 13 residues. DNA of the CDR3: TGTGCCAGCAGGTACCAGGGGTCCGGCGAGCAGTACTTC. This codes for CASRYQGSGEQYF.

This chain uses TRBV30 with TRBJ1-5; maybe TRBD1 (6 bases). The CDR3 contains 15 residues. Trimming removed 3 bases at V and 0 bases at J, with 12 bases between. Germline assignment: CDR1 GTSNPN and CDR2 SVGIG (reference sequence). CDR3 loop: CAWSAGTSSNQPQHF. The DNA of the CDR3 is TGTGCCTGGAGCGCCGGGACATCTAGCAATCAGCCCCAGCATTTT.

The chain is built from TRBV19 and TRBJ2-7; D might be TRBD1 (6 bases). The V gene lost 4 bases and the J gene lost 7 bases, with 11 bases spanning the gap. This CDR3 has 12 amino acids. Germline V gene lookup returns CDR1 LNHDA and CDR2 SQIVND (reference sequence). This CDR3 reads CASSKTGREQYF. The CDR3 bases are TGTGCCAGTAGTAAGACAGGCCGGGAGCAGTACTTC. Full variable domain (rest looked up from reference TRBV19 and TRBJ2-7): DGGITQSPKYLFRKEGQNVTLSCEQNLNHDAMYWYRQDPGQGLRLIYYSQIVNDFQKGDIAEGYSVSREKKESFPLTVTSAQKNPTAFYLCASSKTGREQYFGPGTRLTVT.

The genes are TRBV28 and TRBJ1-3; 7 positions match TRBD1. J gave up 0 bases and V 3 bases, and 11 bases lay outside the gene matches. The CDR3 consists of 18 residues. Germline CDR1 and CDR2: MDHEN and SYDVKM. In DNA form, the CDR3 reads TGTGCCAGCAGTTTCCCCCAAGGACAGGAGCTCTCTGGAAACACCATATATTTT. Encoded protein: CASSFPQGQELSGNTIYF.

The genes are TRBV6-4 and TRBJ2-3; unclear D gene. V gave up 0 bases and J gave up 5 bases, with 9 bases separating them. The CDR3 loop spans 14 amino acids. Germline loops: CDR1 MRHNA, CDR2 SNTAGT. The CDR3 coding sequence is TGTGCCAGCAGTGACTCCTCCCCCCAAGATACGCAGTATTTT. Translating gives CASSDSSPQDTQYF.